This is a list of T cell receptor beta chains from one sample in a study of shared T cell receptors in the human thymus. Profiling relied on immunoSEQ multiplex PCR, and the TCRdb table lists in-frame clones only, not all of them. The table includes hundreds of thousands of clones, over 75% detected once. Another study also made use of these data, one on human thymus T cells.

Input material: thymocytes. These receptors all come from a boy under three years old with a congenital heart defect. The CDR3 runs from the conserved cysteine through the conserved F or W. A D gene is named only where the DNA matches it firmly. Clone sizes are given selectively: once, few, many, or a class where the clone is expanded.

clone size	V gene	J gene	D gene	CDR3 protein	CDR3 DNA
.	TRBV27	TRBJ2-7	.	CASSSDSLSYEQYF	TGTGCCAGCAGTTCGGACAGCCTCTCCTACGAGCAGTACTTC
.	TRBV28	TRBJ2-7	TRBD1	CASSLAPGTDNYEQYF	TGTGCCAGCAGTTTGGCCCCCGGGACAGATAACTACGAGCAGTACTTC
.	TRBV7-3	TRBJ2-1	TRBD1	CASSFPGQGADEQFF	TGTGCCAGCAGCTTCCCGGGACAGGGGGCGGATGAGCAGTTCTTC
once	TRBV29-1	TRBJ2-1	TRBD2	CSVEDAGARNEQFF	TGCAGCGTTGAGGACGCGGGAGCGAGGAATGAGCAGTTCTTC
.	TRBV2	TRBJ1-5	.	CASTDNRVNQPQHF	TGTGCCAGCACCGACAACAGGGTAAATCAGCCCCAGCATTTT
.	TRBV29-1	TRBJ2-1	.	CSVPPSVRSSYNEQFF	TGCAGCGTCCCCCCTAGCGTGAGGAGCTCCTACAATGAGCAGTTCTTC
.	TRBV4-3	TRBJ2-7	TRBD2	CASSQEFQRESPNLYEQYF	TGCGCCAGCAGCCAAGAGTTCCAGCGGGAGTCCCCTAACCTCTACGAGCAGTACTTC
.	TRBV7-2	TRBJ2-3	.	CASSSRVTSTDTQYF	TGTGCCAGCAGCTCCAGGGTAACTAGCACAGATACGCAGTATTTT
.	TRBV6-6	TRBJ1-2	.	CASSRASHGYTF	TGTGCCAGCAGCCGAGCAAGTCATGGCTACACCTTC
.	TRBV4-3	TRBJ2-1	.	CASSQGLRHSGLRTYNEQFF	TGCGCCAGCAGCCAAGGACTTCGGCATAGCGGACTCCGAACCTACAATGAGCAGTTCTTC
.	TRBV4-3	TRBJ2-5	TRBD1	CASSQGSTGGRETQYF	TGCGCCAGCAGCCAAGGGTCAACAGGGGGCCGGGAGACCCAGTACTTC
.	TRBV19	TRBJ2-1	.	CASSALGLISYNEQFF	TGTGCCAGTAGTGCCCTGGGACTTATCTCCTACAATGAGCAGTTCTTC
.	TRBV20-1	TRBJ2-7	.	CSAINYEQYF	TGCAGTGCTATTAACTACGAGCAGTACTTC
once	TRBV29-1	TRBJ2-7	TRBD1	CSVTPPTGGWDEQYF	TGCAGCGTGACCCCCCCGACAGGGGGCTGGGACGAGCAGTACTTC
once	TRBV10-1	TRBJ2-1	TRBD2	CASSEWREGRDEQFF	TGCGCCAGCAGTGAGTGGCGGGAGGGGAGGGATGAGCAGTTCTTC
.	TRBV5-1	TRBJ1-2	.	CASSLAGWRSVYGYTF	TGCGCCAGCAGCTTGGCTGGGTGGAGGTCGGTCTATGGCTACACCTTC
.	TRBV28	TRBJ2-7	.	CASSTRDNRYEQYF	TGTGCCAGCAGTACCCGGGACAACCGCTACGAGCAGTACTTC
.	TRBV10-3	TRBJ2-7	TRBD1	CAISTPGDRGEQYF	TGTGCCATCAGTACTCCCGGTGACAGGGGGGAGCAGTACTTC
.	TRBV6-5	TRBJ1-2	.	CASSQGPTHYGYTF	TGTGCCAGCAGCCAGGGGCCCACGCACTATGGCTACACCTTC
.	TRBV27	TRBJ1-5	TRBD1	CASSPRTGMKSNQPQHF	TGTGCCAGCAGTCCCCGGACAGGGATGAAAAGCAATCAGCCCCAGCATTTT
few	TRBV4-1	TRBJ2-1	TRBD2	CASSRGTSGQTSYNEQFF	TGCGCCAGCAGCCGAGGGACTAGCGGCCAGACCTCCTACAATGAGCAGTTCTTC
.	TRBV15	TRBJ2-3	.	CATSRVLATSTDTQYF	TGTGCCACCAGCAGAGTATTAGCGACTAGCACAGATACGCAGTATTTT
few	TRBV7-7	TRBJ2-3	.	CASSSGITDTQYF	TGTGCCAGCAGCTCGGGTATCACAGATACGCAGTATTTT
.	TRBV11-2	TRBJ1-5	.	CASSLGGDGDQPQHF	TGTGCCAGCAGCTTAGGGGGGGACGGTGATCAGCCCCAGCATTTT
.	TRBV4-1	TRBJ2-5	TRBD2	CASGGGSPETQYF	TGCGCCAGCGGCGGGGGGTCCCCTGAGACCCAGTACTTC
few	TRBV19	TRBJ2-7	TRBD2	CASSIGTSRELSYEQYF	TGTGCCAGTAGTATCGGGACTAGCAGGGAACTCTCCTACGAGCAGTACTTC
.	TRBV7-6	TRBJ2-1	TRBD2	CASSLAGTSGISYNEQFF	TGTGCCAGCAGCTTAGCGGGGACTAGCGGGATCTCCTACAATGAGCAGTTCTTC
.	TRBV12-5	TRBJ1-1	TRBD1	CASGLVRRGLGNTEAFF	TGTGCTAGTGGTTTGGTACGCAGGGGGCTTGGGAACACTGAAGCTTTCTTT
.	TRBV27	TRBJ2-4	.	CASSPPRGENIQYF	TGTGCCAGCAGTCCCCCCCGGGGTGAAAACATTCAGTACTTC
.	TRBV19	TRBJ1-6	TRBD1	CASKADRENSPLHF	TGTGCCAGTAAAGCGGACAGGGAAAATTCACCCCTCCACTTT
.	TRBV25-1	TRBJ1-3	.	CASSPRQEGASTIYF	TGTGCCAGCAGTCCCAGACAGGAAGGGGCGAGCACCATATATTTT
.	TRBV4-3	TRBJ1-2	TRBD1	CASSQDYYRGNYGYTF	TGCGCCAGCAGCCAAGACTATTACAGGGGGAACTATGGCTACACCTTC
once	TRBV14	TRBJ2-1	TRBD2	CASSQDQIPSGGCHSYNEQFF	TGTGCCAGCAGCCAAGATCAAATCCCTAGCGGGGGCTGCCACTCCTACAATGAGCAGTTCTTC
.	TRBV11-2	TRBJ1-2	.	CASSLSGDGYTF	TGTGCCAGCAGCCTCAGCGGGGATGGCTACACCTTC
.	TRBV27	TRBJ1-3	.	CASSLTAYSGNTIYF	TGTGCCAGCAGCTTGACTGCATACTCTGGAAACACCATATATTTT
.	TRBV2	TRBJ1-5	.	CASSESHVQTNNQPQHF	TGTGCCAGCAGTGAATCCCATGTACAAACAAACAATCAGCCCCAGCATTTT
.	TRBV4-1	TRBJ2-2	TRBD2	CASSQLPLAENTGELFF	TGCGCCAGCAGCCAACTCCCTCTAGCGGAGAACACCGGGGAGCTGTTTTTT
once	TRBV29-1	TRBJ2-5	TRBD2	CSAPAGASQETQYF	TGCAGCGCACCAGCGGGAGCCTCCCAAGAGACCCAGTACTTC
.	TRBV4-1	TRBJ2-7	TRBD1	CASSQVFVGQGSVEQYF	TGCGCCAGCAGCCAAGTTTTCGTGGGACAGGGGTCGGTTGAGCAGTACTTC
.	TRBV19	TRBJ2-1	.	CASKGREGTPYNEQFF	TGTGCCAGTAAGGGCCGCGAGGGGACACCATACAATGAGCAGTTCTTC